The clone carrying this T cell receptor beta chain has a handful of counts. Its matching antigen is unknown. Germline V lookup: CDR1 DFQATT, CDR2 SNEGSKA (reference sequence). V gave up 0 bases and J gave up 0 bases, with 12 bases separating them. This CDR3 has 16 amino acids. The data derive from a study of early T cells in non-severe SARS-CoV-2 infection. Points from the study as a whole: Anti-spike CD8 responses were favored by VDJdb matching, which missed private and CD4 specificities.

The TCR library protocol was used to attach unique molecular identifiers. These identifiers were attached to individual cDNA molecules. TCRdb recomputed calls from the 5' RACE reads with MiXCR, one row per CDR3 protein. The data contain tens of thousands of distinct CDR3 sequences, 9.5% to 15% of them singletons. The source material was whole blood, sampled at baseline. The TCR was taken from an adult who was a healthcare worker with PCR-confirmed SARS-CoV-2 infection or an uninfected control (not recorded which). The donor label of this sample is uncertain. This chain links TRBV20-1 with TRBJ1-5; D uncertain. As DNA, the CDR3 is TGCAGTGCTAGAGATGGAGGATATTATAGCAATCAGCCCCAGCATTTT. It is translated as CSARDGGYYSNQPQHF.